These 3 T cell receptor beta chains originate from one sample sequenced in a study of post-analysis software for immune sequencing data. Broader study findings: With TRBV5-6, TRBV5-1 and TRBV20-1 included, about five TRBV segments were more frequent in patients than in controls.

Prepared TCR beta cDNA libraries contained unique molecular identifiers. In TCRdb, the PCR reads were re-called with MiXCR into one record per CDR3 protein. The top ten hold roughly 1.6% of the sample, which has 150,000 to 200,000 distinct CDR3 sequences, about 30% seen once. Antigens of these TCRs are unknown. The source material was blood. Every receptor here comes from a girl aged 5 to 17 with multiple sclerosis.

Concerning this clonotype itself: A much larger clonotype is one base distant, so this may be a read error. Because it lacks the conserved phenylalanine or tryptophan at the end, this CDR3 is likely a read error. The chain employs TRBV5-1 and TRBJ2-5; 13 positions agree with TRBD2. Near its end, the DNA agrees better with TRBJ2-7, so the J call may be wrong. CDR1 is SGHRS, CDR2 YFSETQ, per germline. This CDR3 comprises 19 residues. The CDR3 sequence is CASSHDRLAGGTVSYEQYC. The CDR3 nucleotides are TGCGCCAGCAGCCATGATCGACTAGCGGGAGGTACGGTTAGTTACGAGCAGTACTGC.

This clonotype has a handful of counts. J is TRBJ2-7 and V is TRBV7-9; D is ambiguous. The CDR3 length is 16 residues. Germline CDR1 is SEHNR and CDR2 is FQNEAQ (reference sequence). V was shortened by 5 bases and J by 2 bases, with 19 bases between the two germline ends. CDR3 coding DNA: TGTGCCAGCAGCCCTGCCTTTGCGAATAAAGCCTACGAGCAGTACTTC. Translation: CASSPAFANKAYEQYF. The whole variable domain, filled in from reference TRBV7-9 and TRBJ2-7, reads DTGVSQNPRHKITKRGQNVTFRCDPISEHNRLYWYRQTLGQGPEFLTYFQNEAQLEKSRLLSDRFSAERPKGSFSTLEIQRTEQGDSAMYLCASSPAFANKAYEQYFGPGTRLTVT.

The table lists this clonotype with a few counts. This sequence joins TRBV2 and TRBJ2-7; D is undetermined. Between the trimmed V and J ends, which lost 4 bases and 12 bases, there was a span of 19 bases. This CDR3 contains 13 residues. The V gene's germline CDR1 is SNHLY and CDR2 FYNNEI. This chain's CDR3 is CASSAGRTTLRYF. The CDR3 DNA reads TGTGCCAGCAGTGCGGGCAGGACGACCCTTCGGTACTTC.